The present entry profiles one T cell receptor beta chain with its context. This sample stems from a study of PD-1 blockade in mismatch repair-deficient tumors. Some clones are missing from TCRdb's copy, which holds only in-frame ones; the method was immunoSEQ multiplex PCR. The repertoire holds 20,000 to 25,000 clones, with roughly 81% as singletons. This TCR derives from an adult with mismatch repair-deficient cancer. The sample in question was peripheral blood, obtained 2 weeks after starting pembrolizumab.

The CDR3 reads CASSEGGRITGELFF. The CDR3 DNA reads TGTGCCAGCAGTGAAGGGGGACGAATCACCGGGGAGCTGTTTTTT. The rearrangement links TRBV2 to TRBJ2-2; tentatively, D is TRBD1 or TRBD2 (5 bases each). Germline values: CDR1 SNHLY, CDR2 FYNNEI. The V and J ends lost 1 base and 4 bases respectively, with 10 bases between them. The CDR3 extends over 15 amino acids.